The 3 T cell receptor beta chains below were found in one sample sequenced in a study of shared clonotypes between healthy human individuals. Repertoires were generated with immunoSEQ multiplex PCR, while TCRdb's copy carries only in-frame clones and drops some. The sample lists millions of clones; over 85% were seen once. Sequencing input: naive CD4+ T cells sorted from blood. The subset: CD45RA+ positively selected. The source of these receptors is a man younger than 30 in good health.

The chain carries TRBV5-5 and TRBJ2-7, with TRBD1 matching 11 bases. CDR1 SGHKS and CDR2 YYEKEE come from the germline V gene (reference sequence). This CDR3 comprises 14 residues. Trimming cost V 4 bases and J 2 bases; bases outside gene matches: 2. CDR3 region: CASSRGQGAYEQYF. DNA of the CDR3: TGTGCCAGCAGCCGGGGACAGGGGGCCTACGAGCAGTACTTC.

V gene TRBV18 combines with J gene TRBJ2-7; no clear D. There are 15 residues in the CDR3. V was clipped by 1 base and J by 6 bases, with 16 bases between them. The germline CDR1 and CDR2 sequences are KGHSH and LQKENI. The CDR3 region is CASSPLERSMGEQYF. Here the CDR3 DNA reads TGTGCCAGCTCACCACTTGAGAGGAGTATGGGCGAGCAGTACTTC.

The chain couples TRBV12-5 to TRBJ2-7; 7 bases align to TRBD1. The CDR3 length is 15 residues. Germline V lookup: CDR1 LGHNT, CDR2 FRNRAP. The junction had 13 bases not matched to a gene; V was cut back by 2 bases and J by 9 bases. The CDR3 is CASGLPPEGAPRQYF. The CDR3 nucleotides read TGTGCTAGTGGTTTGCCTCCTGAGGGGGCGCCCCGGCAGTACTTC.